This T cell receptor beta chain was captured by sequencing in a study of shared clonotypes between healthy human individuals. Study outcomes and limitations: Measured sharing among donors was expected to vary with sequencing depth. Sampling covered nothing but blood. Tissue TCR repertoires likely differ from those found in blood. A small donor pool kept down the genetic and exposure-history diversity that was represented.

The CDR3 is 13 amino acids. V lost 3 bases and J 1 base, leaving 6 bases between the germline ends. Germline-derived CDR1 and CDR2 are SEHNR and FQNEAQ (reference sequence). This table comes from immunoSEQ multiplex PCR, and its TCRdb copy is limited to in-frame clones, with some not included. The sample lists about 470,000 clones; around 79% were seen once. Of note for this clone: Its cognate antigen is unknown.

The genes are TRBV7-9 and TRBJ1-1; D gene unclear. This receptor was identified in a woman aged 40-49 years in good health. Some clones in this sample may be carry-over from other donors' samples. The sample taken for sequencing was PBMCs. The CDR3 DNA reads TGTGCCAGCAGCTTGTCAGAGAACACTGAAGCTTTCTTT. Encoded protein: CASSLSENTEAFF. Based on the CDR3 plus reference TRBV7-9 and TRBJ1-1, the full variable domain is DTGVSQNPRHKITKRGQNVTFRCDPISEHNRLYWYRQTLGQGPEFLTYFQNEAQLEKSRLLSDRFSAERPKGSFSTLEIQRTEQGDSAMYLCASSLSENTEAFFGQGTRLTVV.